This T cell receptor (beta chain) is drawn from a study of PD-1 blockade in classical Hodgkin lymphoma. Stated time point: cycle 4 day 1 (C4D1), after five to seven weeks of nivolumab. Patients all relapsed after autologous stem cell transplantation, and there was variation in brentuximab vedotin exposure. Investigators isolated CD4+ T cells from thawed PBMCs through magnetic negative selection. Trimming took 2 bases from V and 4 from J, leaving 14 bases between them. The CDR3 contains 14 residues. Germline values: CDR1 GTSNPN, CDR2 SVGIG (reference sequence). The table came from immunoSEQ multiplex PCR; TCRdb's copy has only in-frame clones and leaves some out. The table records around 31,000 clones, around 80% of them present only once.

This specimen consisted of CD4+ T cells from blood, obtained before the fourth cycle of nivolumab. This chain connects TRBV30 to TRBJ1-2; D perhaps matches TRBD1 (5 bases). This receptor was taken from a human donor with classical Hodgkin lymphoma. CDR3 protein: CAWSSGLEGYGYTF. CDR3 coding DNA: TGTGCCTGGAGTTCAGGGCTGGAGGGCTATGGCTACACCTTC.